This T cell receptor (beta chain) originates from a study of shared clonotypes between healthy human individuals. Only in-frame clones appear in the TCRdb table, and some are missing; sequencing was by immunoSEQ multiplex PCR. This sample yields around 580,000 clones, of which roughly 98% are seen a single time; 0.3% belongs to the top ten. Trimming left V 3 bases short and J 0 bases short, with 12 bases between. Germline V gives CDR1 SGHVS, CDR2 FNYEAQ. The CDR3 runs 17 residues. Naive CD8 cells lacked CD45RO and underwent positive selection for CCR7, leaving out terminally differentiated effector memory CD45RA+ cells.

The clonotype comes from a man aged 30 to 45 in good health. The V gene is TRBV7-6, the J gene TRBJ2-6; D possibly corresponds to TRBD2 (7 bases). Sequenced material: naive CD8+ T cells sorted from blood. For the CDR3, the DNA is TGTGCCAGCAGCTTGGGGGGGCCTAGCTCTGGGGCCAACGTCCTGACTTTC. It codes for CASSLGGPSSGANVLTF.